These 25 T cell receptor beta chains originate from one sample sequenced in a study of cytomegalovirus exposure and HLA in healthy donors. Use of 60 Vbeta and 13 Jbeta primers characterized the PCR. The assay was immunoSEQ multiplex PCR, and TCRdb's table has in-frame clones only and misses some. The sample contains around 300,000 clones, just over 70% of which appear only once. Sequencing used PBMCs. Receptors originate from a female donor in good health and CMV-seronegative.

V is TRBV4-1 and J is TRBJ2-7; 7 bases align to TRBD1. This CDR3 is 17 amino acids long. The junction had 16 bases not matched to a gene; V was cut back by 6 bases and J by 2 bases. The germline V gene encodes CDR1 MGHRA and CDR2 YSYEKL. The CDR3 loop is CASRFGTARTIPYEQYF. The CDR3 coding sequence is TGCGCCAGCAGGTTCGGGACAGCCAGAACTATCCCCTACGAGCAGTACTTC.

This chain connects TRBV5-1 to TRBJ1-4; D not certain. The CDR3 runs 13 residues. The V gene's germline CDR1 is SGHRS and CDR2 YFSETQ. Trimming took off 10 bases at V and 0 bases at J, with 10 bases between the two ends. CDR3 residues: CAASGATNEKLFF. The CDR3 region has the DNA TGCGCCGCAAGCGGGGCAACTAATGAAAAACTGTTTTTT.

The CDR3 region is CASSWDRGGTGELFF. The CDR3 bases are TGTGCCAGCAGTTGGGACAGGGGCGGCACCGGGGAGCTGTTTTTT. This sequence joins TRBV28 and TRBJ2-2; 10 bases agree with TRBD1. Germline loops: CDR1 MDHEN, CDR2 SYDVKM. The CDR3 runs 15 residues. Trimming cost V 4 bases and J 4 bases; bases outside gene matches: 3.

This chain links TRBV5-1 with TRBJ1-1, with 8 bases identical to TRBD1. V was pared by 4 bases and J by 0 bases, with 8 bases of the junction left unmatched. The CDR3 has 16 residues. In germline, CDR1 is SGHRS, CDR2 YFSETQ. CDR3 region: CASSSGTGTMNTEAFF. Written as DNA, the CDR3 is TGCGCCAGCAGCAGTGGGACAGGCACTATGAACACTGAAGCTTTCTTT.

The rearrangement joins TRBV4-1 to TRBJ2-5; a possible D gene is TRBD2 (7 bases). The J call is doubtful: the DNA matches TRBJ2-7 better. The germline gives CDR1 MGHRA, CDR2 YSYEKL. The CDR3 runs to 16 residues. The CDR3 loop reads CASSQDSAGAYYEQYF. The CDR3 region has the DNA TGCGCCAGCAGCCAAGATTCGGCGGGGGCGTATTACGAGCAGTACTTC.

This clone has more than one count but fewer than ten. The chain couples TRBV25-1 to TRBJ2-3; the D gene is possibly TRBD2 (5 bases). CDR1 and CDR2 from the germline V gene are MGHDK and SYGVNS. The CDR3 is 16 residues long. Deletions cut 3 bases from V and 5 bases from J, with 18 bases between. In DNA form, the CDR3 reads TGTGCCAGCAGTGAGTTCAGGAGCGGTTCGGGAGATACGCAGTATTTT. Translating it yields CASSEFRSGSGDTQYF.

The chain couples TRBV7-8 to TRBJ1-5; a possible D gene is TRBD1 (5 bases). The V end lost 5 bases, the J end lost 4 bases, and 15 bases lay between the germline ends. The CDR3 extends over 15 amino acids. Germline-derived CDR1 and CDR2 are SGHVS and FQNEAQ. The CDR3 spells CASSTRGGSNQPQHF. CDR3 in DNA: TGTGCCAGCAGCACTCGCGGGGGGAGTAATCAGCCCCAGCATTTT.

This clone has just a few counts. The chain combines TRBV5-6 with TRBJ2-5, with 7 bases identical to TRBD1. The germline V gene has CDR1 SGHDT and CDR2 YYEEEE. V shed 4 bases and J 2 bases; nucleotides not matched to a gene: 8. There are 15 residues in the CDR3. DNA of the CDR3: TGTGCCAGCAGCGCCAAGACAGGGCCGCAAGAGACCCAGTACTTC. Protein product: CASSAKTGPQETQYF.

The V gene is TRBV7-8, the J gene TRBJ2-5, with a weak D call TRBD2 (6 bases). The J call is uncertain, as TRBJ2-7 better fits the DNA end. Per the germline V gene, CDR1 is SGHVS and CDR2 is FQNEAQ. This CDR3 spans 14 amino acids. The CDR3 protein is CASREGNPSYEQYF. The CDR3 DNA follows: TGTGCCAGCAGGGAGGGAAATCCCTCCTACGAGCAGTACTTC.

The CDR3 loop is CASMREGNEQFF. CDR3 in DNA: TGCGCCAGCATGCGGGAGGGTAATGAGCAGTTCTTC. The chain combines TRBV5-1 with TRBJ2-1; the match to TRBD2 covers 9 bases. This CDR3 is built from 12 residues. CDR1 and CDR2 from the germline V gene are SGHRS and YFSETQ. The ends lost 6 bases at V and 7 bases at J; junction bases unmatched: 2.

The CDR3 sequence is CASAPDVGGLLSLYNEQFF. CDR3 DNA sequence: TGCGCCAGCGCCCCGGACGTAGGAGGCCTACTTTCCTTATACAATGAGCAGTTCTTC. This rearrangement joins TRBV5-1 to TRBJ2-1; the D gene is possibly TRBD2 (5 bases). Trimming took off 7 bases at V and 4 bases at J, with 30 bases between the two ends. Germline values: CDR1 SGHRS, CDR2 YFSETQ. The CDR3 extends over 19 amino acids.

The chain has TRBV28 and TRBJ1-3, with D maybe TRBD1 (5 bases). The CDR3 has 14 amino acids. The V end lost 6 bases, the J end lost 0 bases, and 9 bases lay between the germline ends. CDR1 is MDHEN and CDR2 is SYDVKM in the germline V gene. CDR3 DNA sequence: TGTGCCAGCAGACGGACACTCTCTGGAAACACCATATATTTT. Its protein is CASRRTLSGNTIYF.

The V gene is TRBV5-4, the J gene TRBJ2-7; 7 bases map to TRBD1. V was clipped by 2 bases and J by 12 bases; unmatched bases: 11. The CDR3 has 13 amino acids. From germline, CDR1 is SGHNT and CDR2 YYREEE (reference sequence). The CDR3 DNA follows: TGTGCCAGCAGCTTTGGACAGGACTCAAGGGGGTACTTC. Translating gives CASSFGQDSRGYF. Full variable domain (rest looked up from reference TRBV5-4 and TRBJ2-7): ETGVTQSPTHLIKTRGQQVTLRCSSQSGHNTVSWYQQALGQGPQFIFQYYREEENGRGNFPPRFSGLQFPNYSSELNVNALELDDSALYLCASSFGQDSRGYFGPGTRLTVT.

This clone was counted only a few times. The J gene is TRBJ2-7, the V gene TRBV5-1; D may be TRBD1 (5 bases). The germline V and J ends were trimmed by 1 base and 6 bases, with 17 bases remaining between them. Per germline, CDR1 SGHRS and CDR2 YFSETQ. The CDR3 contains 15 residues. The CDR3 nucleotides are TGCGCCAGCAGCTTGAGTGGGGCCATGGTGGGCGAGCAGTACTTC. This sequence encodes CASSLSGAMVGEQYF.

The V gene is TRBV7-2, the J gene TRBJ1-1, with D maybe TRBD1 (5 bases). Trimming stripped 2 bases from V and 6 bases from J, with 16 bases between. This CDR3 has 15 residues. The germline gives CDR1 SGHTA, CDR2 FQGNSA. The CDR3: CASSLRFRGNAEAFF. The CDR3 region has the DNA TGTGCCAGCAGCTTAAGGTTTAGGGGTAACGCTGAAGCTTTCTTT.

The chain employs TRBV4-1 and TRBJ2-1, with 9 nucleotides matching TRBD2. This CDR3 is built from 17 residues. Germline V gene sequence: CDR1 MGHRA, CDR2 YSYEKL. V was pared by 3 bases and J by 0 bases, with 6 bases of the junction left unmatched. CDR3 amino acids: CASSHIAGAHSYNEQFF. CDR3 bases: TGCGCCAGCAGCCATATAGCGGGAGCTCACTCCTACAATGAGCAGTTCTTC.

This clone was picked up a small number of times. V and J are TRBV6-1 and TRBJ1-2; 9 bases map to TRBD1. The junction had 3 bases not matched to a gene; V was cut back by 0 bases and J by 7 bases. The CDR3 is made up of 14 amino acids. Germline CDR1 reads MNHNS; CDR2 reads SASEGT. The CDR3 DNA follows: TGTGCCAGCAGTGAAGCCGGGACAGGGATTGGCTACACCTTC. Encoded protein: CASSEAGTGIGYTF.

The genes are TRBV12-5 and TRBJ2-2; maybe TRBD2 (6 bases). Germline-derived CDR1 and CDR2 are LGHNT and FRNRAP. V dropped 3 bases and J dropped 0 bases, with 8 bases sitting between them. CDR3 length: 15 residues. CDR3 sequence: CASGFLASNTGELFF. DNA of the CDR3: TGTGCTAGTGGTTTCCTAGCGTCGAACACCGGGGAGCTGTTTTTT.

This chain links TRBV6-4 with TRBJ2-3, with TRBD2 matching 7 bases. The CDR3 is 15 residues long. Germline CDR1 MRHNA, CDR2 SNTAGT. J was trimmed by 5 bases and V by 0 bases; bases with no gene match: 5. The CDR3 DNA is TGTGCCAGCAGTGACTCAGCGGGAACGGGAGATACGCAGTATTTT. Encoded protein: CASSDSAGTGDTQYF.

The chain couples TRBV7-9 to TRBJ1-2; TRBD1 agrees at 8 bases. This CDR3 is built from 14 residues. Looked up from germline, CDR1 is SEHNR and CDR2 is FQNEAQ (reference sequence). The trim removed 5 bases at V and 7 bases at J, leaving 9 bases unmatched. The CDR3 nucleotides are TGTGCCAGCAGCCTTCCGGTCAGGGGGCCTGGCTACACCTTC. It translates to CASSLPVRGPGYTF.

The chain couples TRBV5-4 to TRBJ2-2; 8 bases line up with TRBD1. CDR1 and CDR2 (germline): SGHNT, YYREEE (reference sequence). The CDR3 spans 14 residues. J was trimmed by 5 bases and V by 3 bases; bases with no gene match: 3. CDR3 in amino acids: CASSWGQATGELFF. The CDR3 coding sequence is TGTGCCAGCAGCTGGGGACAGGCTACCGGGGAGCTGTTTTTT.

This chain uses TRBV19 with TRBJ2-7; D might be TRBD2 (6 bases). The CDR3 spans 15 residues. Trimming took 3 bases from V and 3 from J, leaving 15 bases between them. In germline, CDR1 is LNHDA, CDR2 SQIVND (reference sequence). The CDR3 DNA follows: TGTGCCAGTAGTATTTTGGGCGGGAAGCTCTACGAGCAGTACTTC. Amino acids: CASSILGGKLYEQYF.

This clone appeared once. This chain links TRBV18 with TRBJ2-5, with D perhaps matching TRBD2 (6 bases). The CDR3 contains 13 residues. Looked up from germline, CDR1 is KGHSH and CDR2 is LQKENI. Deletions cut 8 bases from V and 7 bases from J, with 17 bases between. The CDR3 region is CASLGLSPPTQYF. The CDR3 bases are TGTGCCAGCCTGGGACTGTCCCCGCCGACCCAGTACTTC.

V gene TRBV5-1 combines with J gene TRBJ2-5; 11 bases agree with TRBD2. This CDR3 contains 20 residues. Germline V gene lookup returns CDR1 SGHRS and CDR2 YFSETQ. V dropped 0 bases and J dropped 7; count of bases not matched to a gene: 20. This chain's CDR3 is CASSLAAGGTSGSGKGTQYF. CDR3 DNA sequence: TGCGCCAGCAGCTTGGCGGCCGGGGGAACTAGCGGGAGTGGCAAAGGGACCCAGTACTTC.

The rearrangement uses TRBV4-2 and TRBJ2-5; D unresolved. The CDR3 covers 14 residues. Germline V lookup: CDR1 LGHNA, CDR2 YNFKEQ. Trimming left V 0 bases short and J 5 bases short, with 10 bases between. The CDR3: CASSQDNSIETQYF. The DNA of the CDR3 is TGTGCCAGCAGCCAAGATAATAGCATTGAGACCCAGTACTTC.